Sequencing of this TCR beta chain was carried out in a study of CD8 T cells in Susac syndrome. Background on the study: Active disease was present in roughly 6 of the sequenced Susac syndrome patients, and remission in roughly eight. At blood draw, Susac syndrome patients were therapy-naive, on corticosteroids, or on intravenous immunoglobulin alone.

Reverse transcription used about 0.45 to 1 ug RNA and random hexamers. Using its own MiXCR run on the immunoSEQ multiplex PCR reads, TCRdb lists one record per CDR3 protein. Among some 200,000 distinct CDR3 sequences listed, about 94% were seen once. Sequencing of TCR beta drew on CD8+ and CD4+ T cells from blood. Purification of the CD8+ and CD4+ T cells relied on negative isolation, and TEMRA cells underwent FACS enrichment. There are 18 residues in the CDR3. V was trimmed by 3 bases and J by 4 bases, leaving 27 bases between them. Germline V gives CDR1 SQVTM, CDR2 ANQGSEA. The chain recombines TRBV29-1 with TRBJ1-2; a weak D match, TRBD1 (5 bases). Sample: CD4+ T cells from PBMCs. The sequence derives from a human donor with Susac syndrome. In nucleotides, the CDR3 is TGCAGCGTTGACGTAGAGCCGGGTGGGGGATCACCATCCTATGGCTACACCTTC. It translates to CSVDVEPGGGSPSYGYTF.